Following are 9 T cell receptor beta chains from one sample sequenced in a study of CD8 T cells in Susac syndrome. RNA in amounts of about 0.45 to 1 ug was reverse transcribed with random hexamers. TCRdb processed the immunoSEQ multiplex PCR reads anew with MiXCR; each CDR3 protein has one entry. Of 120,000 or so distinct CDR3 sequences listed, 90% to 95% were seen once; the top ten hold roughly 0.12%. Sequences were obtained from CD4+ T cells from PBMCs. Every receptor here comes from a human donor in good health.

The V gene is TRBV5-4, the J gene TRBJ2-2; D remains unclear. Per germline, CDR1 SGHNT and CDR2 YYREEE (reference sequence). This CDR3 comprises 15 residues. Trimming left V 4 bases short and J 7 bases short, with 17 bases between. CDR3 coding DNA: TGTGCCAGCAGCCCACCGGGCGGCAGCTTCGGGGAGCTGTTTTTT. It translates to CASSPPGGSFGELFF. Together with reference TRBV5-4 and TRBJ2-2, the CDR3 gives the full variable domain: ETGVTQSPTHLIKTRGQQVTLRCSSQSGHNTVSWYQQALGQGPQFIFQYYREEENGRGNFPPRFSGLQFPNYSSELNVNALELDDSALYLCASSPPGGSFGELFFGEGSRLTVL.

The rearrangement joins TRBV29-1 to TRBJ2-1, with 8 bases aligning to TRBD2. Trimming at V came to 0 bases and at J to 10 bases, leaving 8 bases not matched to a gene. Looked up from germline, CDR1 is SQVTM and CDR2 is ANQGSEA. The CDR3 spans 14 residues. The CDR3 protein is CSVEDRAGGGEQFF. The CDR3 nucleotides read TGCAGCGTTGAAGACCGGGCGGGAGGCGGCGAGCAGTTCTTC.

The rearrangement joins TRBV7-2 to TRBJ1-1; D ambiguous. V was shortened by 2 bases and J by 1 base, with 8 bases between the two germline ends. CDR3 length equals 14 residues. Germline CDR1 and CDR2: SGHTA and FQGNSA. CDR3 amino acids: CASSLLQKNTEAFF. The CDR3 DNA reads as TGTGCCAGCAGCTTACTCCAGAAGAACACTGAAGCTTTCTTT.

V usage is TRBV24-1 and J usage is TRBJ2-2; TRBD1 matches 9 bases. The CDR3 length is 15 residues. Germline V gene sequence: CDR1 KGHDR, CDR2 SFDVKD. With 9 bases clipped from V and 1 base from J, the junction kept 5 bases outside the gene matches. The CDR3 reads CATRSGQGNTGELFF. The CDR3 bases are TGTGCCACCCGCTCGGGACAGGGGAACACCGGGGAGCTGTTTTTT.

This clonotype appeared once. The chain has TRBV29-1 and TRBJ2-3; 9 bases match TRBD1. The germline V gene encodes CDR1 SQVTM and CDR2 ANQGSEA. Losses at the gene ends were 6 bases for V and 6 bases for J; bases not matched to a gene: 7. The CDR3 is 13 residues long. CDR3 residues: CSVAQGAGDTQYF. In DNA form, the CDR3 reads TGCAGCGTCGCACAGGGGGCGGGGGATACGCAGTATTTT.

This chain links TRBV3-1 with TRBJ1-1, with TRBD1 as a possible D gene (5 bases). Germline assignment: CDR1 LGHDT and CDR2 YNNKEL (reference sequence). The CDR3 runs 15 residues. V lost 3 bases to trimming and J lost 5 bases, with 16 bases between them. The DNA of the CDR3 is TGTGCCAGCAGCCACAGGGTCAAACTCGGGACTGAAGCTTTCTTT. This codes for CASSHRVKLGTEAFF.

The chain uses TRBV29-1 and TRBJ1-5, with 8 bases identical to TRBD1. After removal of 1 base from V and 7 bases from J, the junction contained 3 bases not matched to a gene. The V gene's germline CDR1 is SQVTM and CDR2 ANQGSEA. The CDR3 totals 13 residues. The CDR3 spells CSVEGQGSQPQHF. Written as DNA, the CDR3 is TGCAGCGTTGAAGGACAGGGGAGCCAGCCCCAGCATTTT.

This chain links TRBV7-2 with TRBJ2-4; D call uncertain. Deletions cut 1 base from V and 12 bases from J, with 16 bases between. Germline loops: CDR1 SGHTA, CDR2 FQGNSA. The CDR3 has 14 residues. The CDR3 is CASSLVGLPVDQYF. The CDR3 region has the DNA TGTGCCAGCAGCTTAGTAGGCCTACCAGTCGATCAGTACTTC.

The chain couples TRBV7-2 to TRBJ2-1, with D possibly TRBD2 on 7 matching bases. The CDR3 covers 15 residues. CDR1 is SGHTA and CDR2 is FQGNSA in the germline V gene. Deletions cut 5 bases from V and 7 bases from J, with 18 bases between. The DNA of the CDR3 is TGTGCCAGCAGCCCCTGGGCGGGGGCGCGAAATGAGCAGTTCTTC. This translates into CASSPWAGARNEQFF.